This T cell receptor (beta chain) emerged from a study of T-cell reconstitution after alpha-beta-depleted transplantation in children. The ends lost 5 bases at V and 5 bases at J; junction bases unmatched: 12. Germline V CDR1 and CDR2: SGHTA, FQGNSA. This CDR3 region has 17 residues. TCRbeta library construction was performed incorporating unique molecular identifiers. TCRdb re-called the PCR reads through MiXCR, storing one row per CDR3 protein. The sample lists 450,000 to 550,000 distinct CDR3 sequences; about an eighth were seen once. The source material was PBMCs, mostly from graft donor cells, sampled 180 days after TCRalphabeta/CD19-depleted stem cell transplant. The chain recombines TRBV7-2 with TRBJ2-2, with TRBD1 identical over 9 bases. The receptor was isolated from a female patient aged 2-9 years who had a stem cell transplant for aplastic anemia, so the T cells may come from the graft donor. Here the CDR3 reads CASSPGTGLRVTGELFF. The CDR3 bases are TGTGCCAGCAGCCCGGGGACAGGGTTGAGAGTAACCGGGGAGCTGTTTTTT.